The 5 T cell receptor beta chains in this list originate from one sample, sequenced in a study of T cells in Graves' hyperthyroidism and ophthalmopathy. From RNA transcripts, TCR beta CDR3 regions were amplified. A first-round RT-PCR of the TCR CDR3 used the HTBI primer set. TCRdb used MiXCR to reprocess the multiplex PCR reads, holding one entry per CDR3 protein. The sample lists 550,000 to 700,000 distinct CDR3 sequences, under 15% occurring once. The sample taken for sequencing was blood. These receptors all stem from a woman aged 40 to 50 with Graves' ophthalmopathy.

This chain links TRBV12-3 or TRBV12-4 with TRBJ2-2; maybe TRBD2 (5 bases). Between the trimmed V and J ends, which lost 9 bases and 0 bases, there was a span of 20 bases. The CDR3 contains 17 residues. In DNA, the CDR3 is TGTGCCAGTGGCGCACTGAGGACTCCGCCGAACACCGGGGAGCTGTTTTTT. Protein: CASGALRTPPNTGELFF.

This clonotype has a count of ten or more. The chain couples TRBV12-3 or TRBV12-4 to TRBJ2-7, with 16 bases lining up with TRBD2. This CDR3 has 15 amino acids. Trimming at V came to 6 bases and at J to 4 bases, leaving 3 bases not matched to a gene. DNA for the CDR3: TGTGCCAGCAGGCCGGGACTAGCGGGAGGGTACGAGCAGTACTTC. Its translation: CASRPGLAGGYEQYF.

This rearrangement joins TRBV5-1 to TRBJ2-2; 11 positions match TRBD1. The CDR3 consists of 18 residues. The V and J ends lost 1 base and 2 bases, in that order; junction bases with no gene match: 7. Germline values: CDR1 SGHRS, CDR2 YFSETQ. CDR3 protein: CASSLKGGTGGNTGELFF. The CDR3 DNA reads TGCGCCAGCAGCTTGAAAGGAGGGACAGGGGGAAACACCGGGGAGCTGTTTTTT.

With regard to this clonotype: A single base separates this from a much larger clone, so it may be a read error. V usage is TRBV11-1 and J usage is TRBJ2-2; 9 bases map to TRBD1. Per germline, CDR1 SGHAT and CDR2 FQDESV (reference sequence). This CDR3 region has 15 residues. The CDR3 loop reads CANSIRTGVGQELFF. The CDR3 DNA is TGTGCCAACAGCATACGGACAGGGGTGGGGCAGGAGCTGTTTTTT.

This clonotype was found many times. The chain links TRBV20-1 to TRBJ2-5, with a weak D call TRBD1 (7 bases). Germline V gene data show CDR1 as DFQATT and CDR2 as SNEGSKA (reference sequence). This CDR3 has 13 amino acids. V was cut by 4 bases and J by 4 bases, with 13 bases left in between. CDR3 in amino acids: CSATSGGLETQYF. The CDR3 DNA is TGCAGTGCTACCTCAGGGGGGTTAGAGACCCAGTACTTC.